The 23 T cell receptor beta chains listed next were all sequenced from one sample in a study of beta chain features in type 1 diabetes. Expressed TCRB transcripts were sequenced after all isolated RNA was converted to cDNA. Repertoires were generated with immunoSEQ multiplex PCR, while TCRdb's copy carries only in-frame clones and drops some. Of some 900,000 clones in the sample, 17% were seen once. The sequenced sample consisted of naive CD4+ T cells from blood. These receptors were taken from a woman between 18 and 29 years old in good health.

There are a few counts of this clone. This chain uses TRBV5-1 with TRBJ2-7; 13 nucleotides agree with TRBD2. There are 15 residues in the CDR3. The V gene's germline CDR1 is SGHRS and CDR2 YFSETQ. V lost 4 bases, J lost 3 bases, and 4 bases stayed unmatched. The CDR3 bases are TGCGCCAGCAGCAAGACTAGCGGGGGGAGCTACGAGCAGTACTTC. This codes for CASSKTSGGSYEQYF.

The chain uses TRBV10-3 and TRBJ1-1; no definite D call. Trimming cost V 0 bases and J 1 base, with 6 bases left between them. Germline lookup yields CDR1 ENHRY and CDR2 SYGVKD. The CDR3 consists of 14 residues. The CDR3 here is CAISESRQNTEAFF. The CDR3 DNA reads TGTGCCATCAGTGAGTCGCGACAGAACACTGAAGCTTTCTTT.

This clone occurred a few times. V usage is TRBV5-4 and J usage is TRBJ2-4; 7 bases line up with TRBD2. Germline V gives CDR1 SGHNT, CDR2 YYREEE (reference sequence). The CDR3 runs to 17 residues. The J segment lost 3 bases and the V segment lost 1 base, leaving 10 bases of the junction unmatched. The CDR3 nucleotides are TGTGCCAGCAGCTTGAACCCCGGGAGGACAAACAAAAACATTCAGTACTTC. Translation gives CASSLNPGRTNKNIQYF.

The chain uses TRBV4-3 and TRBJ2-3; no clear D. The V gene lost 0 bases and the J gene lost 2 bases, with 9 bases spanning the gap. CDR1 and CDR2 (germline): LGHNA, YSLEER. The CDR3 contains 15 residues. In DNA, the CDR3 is TGCGCCAGCAGCCAAGATTCTGGTTTCACAGATACGCAGTATTTT. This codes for CASSQDSGFTDTQYF.

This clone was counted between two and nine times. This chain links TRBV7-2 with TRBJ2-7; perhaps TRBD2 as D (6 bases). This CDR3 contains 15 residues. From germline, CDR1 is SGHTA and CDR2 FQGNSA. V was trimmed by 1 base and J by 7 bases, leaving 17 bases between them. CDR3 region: CASSLGGLAWDEQYF. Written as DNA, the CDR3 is TGTGCCAGCAGCTTAGGAGGCCTAGCGTGGGATGAGCAGTACTTC. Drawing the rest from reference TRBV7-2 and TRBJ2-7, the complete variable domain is GAGVSQSPSNKVTEKGKDVELRCDPISGHTALYWYRQSLGQGLEFLIYFQGNSAPDKSGLPSDRFSAERTGGSVSTLTIQRTQQEDSAVYLCASSLGGLAWDEQYFGPGTRLTVT.

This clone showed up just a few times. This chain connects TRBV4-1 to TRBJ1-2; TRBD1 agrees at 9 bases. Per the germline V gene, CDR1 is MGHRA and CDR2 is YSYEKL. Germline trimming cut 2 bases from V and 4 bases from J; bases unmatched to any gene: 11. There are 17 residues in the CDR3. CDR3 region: CASSQYVPGQGPYGYTF. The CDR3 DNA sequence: TGCGCCAGCAGCCAATACGTCCCGGGACAGGGACCCTATGGCTACACCTTC.

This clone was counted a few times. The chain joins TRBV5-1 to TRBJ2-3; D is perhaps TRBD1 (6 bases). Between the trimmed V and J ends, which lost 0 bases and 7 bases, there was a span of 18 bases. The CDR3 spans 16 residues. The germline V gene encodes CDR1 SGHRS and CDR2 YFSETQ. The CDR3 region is CASSLAGQWRLNTQYF. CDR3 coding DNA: TGCGCCAGCAGCTTGGCCGGACAGTGGAGGCTTAATACGCAGTATTTT. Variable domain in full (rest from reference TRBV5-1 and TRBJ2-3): KAGVTQTPRYLIKTRGQQVTLSCSPISGHRSVSWYQQTPGQGLQFLFEYFSETQRNKGNFPGRFSGRQFSNSRSEMNVSTLELGDSALYLCASSLAGQWRLNTQYFGPGTRLTVL.

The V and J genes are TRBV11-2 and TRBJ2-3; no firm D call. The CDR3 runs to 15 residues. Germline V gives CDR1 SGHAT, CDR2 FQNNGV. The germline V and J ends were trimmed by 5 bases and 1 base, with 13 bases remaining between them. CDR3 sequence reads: CASSQRFRGTDTQYF. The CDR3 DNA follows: TGTGCCAGCAGCCAGCGTTTCCGAGGCACAGATACGCAGTATTTT.

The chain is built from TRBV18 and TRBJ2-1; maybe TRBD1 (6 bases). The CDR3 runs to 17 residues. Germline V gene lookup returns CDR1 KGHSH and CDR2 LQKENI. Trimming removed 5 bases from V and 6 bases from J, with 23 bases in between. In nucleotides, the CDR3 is TGTGCCAGCTCAGGAAAAATGAGGGCAGGGGAGAGCAATGAGCAGTTCTTC. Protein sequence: CASSGKMRAGESNEQFF.

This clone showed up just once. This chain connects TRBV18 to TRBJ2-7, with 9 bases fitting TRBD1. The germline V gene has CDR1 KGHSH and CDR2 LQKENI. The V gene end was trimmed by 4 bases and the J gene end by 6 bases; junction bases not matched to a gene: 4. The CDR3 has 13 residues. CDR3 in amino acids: CASSRTGESEQYF. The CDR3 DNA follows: TGTGCCAGCTCACGGACAGGGGAGTCCGAGCAGTACTTC.

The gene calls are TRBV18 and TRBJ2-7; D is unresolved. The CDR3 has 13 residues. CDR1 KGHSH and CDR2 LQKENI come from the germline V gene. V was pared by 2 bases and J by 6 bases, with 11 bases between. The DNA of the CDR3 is TGTGCCAGCTCACCAATTACCCGCCGCGAGCAGTACTTC. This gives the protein CASSPITRREQYF.

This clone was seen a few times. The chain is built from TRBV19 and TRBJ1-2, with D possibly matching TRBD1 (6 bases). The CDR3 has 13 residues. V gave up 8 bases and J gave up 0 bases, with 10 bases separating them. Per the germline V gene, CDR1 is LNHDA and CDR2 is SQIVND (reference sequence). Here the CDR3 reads CASSGAANYGYTF. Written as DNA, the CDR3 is TGTGCCAGTTCGGGGGCAGCTAACTATGGCTACACCTTC.

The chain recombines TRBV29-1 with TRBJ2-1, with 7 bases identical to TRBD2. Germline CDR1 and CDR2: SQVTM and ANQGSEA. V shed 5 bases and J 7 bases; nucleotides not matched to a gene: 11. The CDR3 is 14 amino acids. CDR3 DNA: TGCAGCGTTCTTCGGGGCGGGAGTAGAAATGAGCAGTTCTTC. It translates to CSVLRGGSRNEQFF.

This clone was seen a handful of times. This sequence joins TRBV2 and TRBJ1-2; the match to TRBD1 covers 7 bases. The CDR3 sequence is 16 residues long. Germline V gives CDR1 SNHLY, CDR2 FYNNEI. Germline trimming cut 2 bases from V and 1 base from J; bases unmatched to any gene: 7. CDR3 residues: CASSERGTANNYGYTF. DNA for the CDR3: TGTGCCAGCAGTGAACGCGGGACAGCGAATAACTATGGCTACACCTTC.

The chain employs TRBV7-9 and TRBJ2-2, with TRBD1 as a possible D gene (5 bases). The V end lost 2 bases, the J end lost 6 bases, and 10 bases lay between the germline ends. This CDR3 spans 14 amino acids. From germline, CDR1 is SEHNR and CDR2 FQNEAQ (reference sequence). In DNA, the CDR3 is TGTGCCAGCAGCTTATTAGGGGCAGCCGGGGAGCTGTTTTTT. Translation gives CASSLLGAAGELFF. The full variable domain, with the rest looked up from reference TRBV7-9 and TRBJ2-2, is DTGVSQNPRHKITKRGQNVTFRCDPISEHNRLYWYRQTLGQGPEFLTYFQNEAQLEKSRLLSDRFSAERPKGSFSTLEIQRTEQGDSAMYLCASSLLGAAGELFFGEGSRLTVL.

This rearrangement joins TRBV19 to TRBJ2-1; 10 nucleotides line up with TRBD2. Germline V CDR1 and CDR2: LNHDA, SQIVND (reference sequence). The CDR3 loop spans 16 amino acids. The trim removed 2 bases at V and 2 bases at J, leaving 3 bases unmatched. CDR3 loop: CASSIILAGAYNEQFF. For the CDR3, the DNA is TGTGCCAGTAGTATAATCCTAGCGGGAGCCTACAATGAGCAGTTCTTC.

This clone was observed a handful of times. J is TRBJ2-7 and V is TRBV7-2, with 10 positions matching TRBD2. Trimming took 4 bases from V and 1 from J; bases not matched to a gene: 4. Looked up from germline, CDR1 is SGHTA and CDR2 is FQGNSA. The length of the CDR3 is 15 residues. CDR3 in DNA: TGTGCCAGCAGCTCAACTAGCGGGACGTCCTACGAGCAGTACTTC. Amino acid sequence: CASSSTSGTSYEQYF.

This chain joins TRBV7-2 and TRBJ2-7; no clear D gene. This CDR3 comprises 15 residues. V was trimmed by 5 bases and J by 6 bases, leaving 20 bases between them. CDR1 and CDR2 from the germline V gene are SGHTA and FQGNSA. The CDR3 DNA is TGTGCCAGCAGCCCCCTTATCGAAGGCACGTCCGAGCAGTACTTC. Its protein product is CASSPLIEGTSEQYF. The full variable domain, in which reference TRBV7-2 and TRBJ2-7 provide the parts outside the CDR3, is GAGVSQSPSNKVTEKGKDVELRCDPISGHTALYWYRQSLGQGLEFLIYFQGNSAPDKSGLPSDRFSAERTGGSVSTLTIQRTQQEDSAVYLCASSPLIEGTSEQYFGPGTRLTVT.

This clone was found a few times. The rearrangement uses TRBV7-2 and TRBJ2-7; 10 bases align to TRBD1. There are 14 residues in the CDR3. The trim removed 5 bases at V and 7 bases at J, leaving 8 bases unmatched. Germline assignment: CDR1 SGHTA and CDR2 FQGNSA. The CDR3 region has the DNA TGTGCCAGCAGCCTCAGACAGGGGGCGCGAGAGCAGTACTTC. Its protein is CASSLRQGAREQYF.

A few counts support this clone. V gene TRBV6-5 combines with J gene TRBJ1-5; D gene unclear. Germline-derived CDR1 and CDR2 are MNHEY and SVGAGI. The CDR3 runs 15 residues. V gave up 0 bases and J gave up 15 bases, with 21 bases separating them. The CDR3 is CASSYSTKALPPMHF. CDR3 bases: TGTGCCAGCAGTTACTCGACCAAGGCCTTACCCCCCATGCATTTT.

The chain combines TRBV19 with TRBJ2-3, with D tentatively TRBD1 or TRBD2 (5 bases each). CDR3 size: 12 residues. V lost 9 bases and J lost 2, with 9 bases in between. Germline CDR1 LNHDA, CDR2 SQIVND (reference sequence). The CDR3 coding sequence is TGTGCCAGCATGGGGGTCACAGATACGCAGTATTTT. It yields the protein CASMGVTDTQYF.

CDR3 bases: TGTGCCAGCAGCCTCCGGACAGGCGAGACCTACACCTTC. It codes for CASSLRTGETYTF. The chain employs TRBV7-2 and TRBJ1-2; 7 positions match TRBD1. This CDR3 comprises 13 residues. Germline trimming cut 5 bases from V and 10 bases from J; bases unmatched to any gene: 10. CDR1 is SGHTA, CDR2 FQGNSA, per germline.

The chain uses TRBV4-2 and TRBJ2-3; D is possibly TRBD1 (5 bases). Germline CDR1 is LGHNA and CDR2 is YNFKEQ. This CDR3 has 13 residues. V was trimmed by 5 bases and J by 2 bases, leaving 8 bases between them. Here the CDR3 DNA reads TGTGCCAGCAGCTCTGGGGCCACAGATACGCAGTATTTT. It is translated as CASSSGATDTQYF.